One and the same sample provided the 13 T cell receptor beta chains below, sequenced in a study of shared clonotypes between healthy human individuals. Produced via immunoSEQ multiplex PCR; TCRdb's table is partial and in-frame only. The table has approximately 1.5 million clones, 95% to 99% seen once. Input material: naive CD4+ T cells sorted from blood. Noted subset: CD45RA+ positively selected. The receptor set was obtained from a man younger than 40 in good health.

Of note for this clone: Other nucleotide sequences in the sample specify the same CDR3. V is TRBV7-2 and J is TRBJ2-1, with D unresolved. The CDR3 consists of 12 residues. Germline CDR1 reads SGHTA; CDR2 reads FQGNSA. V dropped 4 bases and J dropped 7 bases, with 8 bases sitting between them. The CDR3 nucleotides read TGTGCCAGCAGCTCGTTCGGTAATGAGCAGTTCTTC. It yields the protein CASSSFGNEQFF.

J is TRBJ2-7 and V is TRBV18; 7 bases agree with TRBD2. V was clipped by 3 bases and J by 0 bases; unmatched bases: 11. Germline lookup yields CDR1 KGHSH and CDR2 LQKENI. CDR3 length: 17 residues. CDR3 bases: TGTGCCAGCTCACCGGTAGCTAGCGGATGGAGCTCCTACGAGCAGTACTTC. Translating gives CASSPVASGWSSYEQYF.

In DNA, the CDR3 is TGTGCCAGCAGCCTACAGCCAGGCGGACTTGAGCAGTTCTTC. Protein: CASSLQPGGLEQFF. The V and J genes are TRBV7-6 and TRBJ2-1, with a possible D match to TRBD2 (5 bases). There are 14 residues in the CDR3. V lost 5 bases and J 9 bases, leaving 17 bases between the germline ends. CDR1 is SGHVS, CDR2 FNYEAQ, per germline.

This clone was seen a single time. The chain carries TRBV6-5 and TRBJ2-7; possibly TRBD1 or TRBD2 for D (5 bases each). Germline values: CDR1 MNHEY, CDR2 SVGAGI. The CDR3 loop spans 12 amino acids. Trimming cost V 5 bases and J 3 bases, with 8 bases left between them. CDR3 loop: CASSEGIYEQYF. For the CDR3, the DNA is TGTGCCAGCAGTGAGGGGATCTACGAGCAGTACTTC.

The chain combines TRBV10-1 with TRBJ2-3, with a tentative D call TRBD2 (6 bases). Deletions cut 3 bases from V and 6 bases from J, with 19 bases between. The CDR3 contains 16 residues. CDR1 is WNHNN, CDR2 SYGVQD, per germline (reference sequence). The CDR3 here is CASSDWRGVVADTQYF. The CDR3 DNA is TGCGCCAGCAGTGATTGGAGGGGAGTAGTTGCGGATACGCAGTATTTT.

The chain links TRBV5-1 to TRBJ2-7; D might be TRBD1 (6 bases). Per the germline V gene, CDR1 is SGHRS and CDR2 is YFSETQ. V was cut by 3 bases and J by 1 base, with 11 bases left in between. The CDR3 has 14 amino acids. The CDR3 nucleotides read TGCGCCAGCAGCTGGGGGCAGGGTTCCTACGAGCAGTACTTC. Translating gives CASSWGQGSYEQYF.

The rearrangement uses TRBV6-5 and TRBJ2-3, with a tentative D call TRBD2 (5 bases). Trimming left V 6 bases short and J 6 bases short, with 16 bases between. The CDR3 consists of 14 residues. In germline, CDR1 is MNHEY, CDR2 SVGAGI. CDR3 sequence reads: CASSERIYEDTQYF. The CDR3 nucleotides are TGTGCCAGCAGCGAGCGGATATACGAGGATACGCAGTATTTT.

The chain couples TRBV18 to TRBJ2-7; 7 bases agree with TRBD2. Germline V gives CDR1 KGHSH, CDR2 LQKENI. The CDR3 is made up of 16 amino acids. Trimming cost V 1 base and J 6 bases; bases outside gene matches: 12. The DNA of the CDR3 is TGTGCCAGCTCACCACTGGGCGCGGGAGTCCATGGCGAGCAGTACTTC. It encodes CASSPLGAGVHGEQYF.

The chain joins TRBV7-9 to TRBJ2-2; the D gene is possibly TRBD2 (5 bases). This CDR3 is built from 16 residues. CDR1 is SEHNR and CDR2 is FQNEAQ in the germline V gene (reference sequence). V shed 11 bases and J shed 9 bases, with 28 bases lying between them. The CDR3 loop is CARGAVENTRRWELFF. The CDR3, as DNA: TGTGCCCGCGGAGCGGTGGAGAATACTAGACGGTGGGAGCTGTTTTTT.

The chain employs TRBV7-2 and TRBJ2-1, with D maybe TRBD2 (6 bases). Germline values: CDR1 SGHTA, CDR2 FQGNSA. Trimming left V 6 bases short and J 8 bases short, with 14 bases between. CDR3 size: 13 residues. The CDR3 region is CASRRTTVDEQFF. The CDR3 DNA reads TGTGCCAGCAGGCGGACTACAGTCGATGAGCAGTTCTTC.

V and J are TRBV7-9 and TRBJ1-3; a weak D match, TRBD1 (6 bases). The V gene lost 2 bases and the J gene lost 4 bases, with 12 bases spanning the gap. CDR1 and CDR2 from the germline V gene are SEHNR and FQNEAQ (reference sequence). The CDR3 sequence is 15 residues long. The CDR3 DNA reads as TGTGCCAGCAGCTTAAGGGCAGGGGCCGGAAACACCATATATTTT. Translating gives CASSLRAGAGNTIYF. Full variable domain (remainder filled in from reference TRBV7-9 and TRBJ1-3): DTGVSQNPRHKITKRGQNVTFRCDPISEHNRLYWYRQTLGQGPEFLTYFQNEAQLEKSRLLSDRFSAERPKGSFSTLEIQRTEQGDSAMYLCASSLRAGAGNTIYFGEGSWLTVV.

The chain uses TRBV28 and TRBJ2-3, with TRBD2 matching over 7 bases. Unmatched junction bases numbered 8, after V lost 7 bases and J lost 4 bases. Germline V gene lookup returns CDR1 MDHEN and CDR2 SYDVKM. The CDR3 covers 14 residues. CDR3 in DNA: TGTGCCAGCAACTCCCCGGGACTATCAGATACGCAGTATTTT. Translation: CASNSPGLSDTQYF.

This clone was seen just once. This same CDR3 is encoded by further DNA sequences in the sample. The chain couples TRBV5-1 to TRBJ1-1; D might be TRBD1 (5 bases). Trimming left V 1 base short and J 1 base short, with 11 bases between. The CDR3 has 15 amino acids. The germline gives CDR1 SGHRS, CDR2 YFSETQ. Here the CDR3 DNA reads TGCGCCAGCAGCTTGCGGGGTCAGGGGAACACTGAAGCTTTCTTT. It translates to CASSLRGQGNTEAFF.